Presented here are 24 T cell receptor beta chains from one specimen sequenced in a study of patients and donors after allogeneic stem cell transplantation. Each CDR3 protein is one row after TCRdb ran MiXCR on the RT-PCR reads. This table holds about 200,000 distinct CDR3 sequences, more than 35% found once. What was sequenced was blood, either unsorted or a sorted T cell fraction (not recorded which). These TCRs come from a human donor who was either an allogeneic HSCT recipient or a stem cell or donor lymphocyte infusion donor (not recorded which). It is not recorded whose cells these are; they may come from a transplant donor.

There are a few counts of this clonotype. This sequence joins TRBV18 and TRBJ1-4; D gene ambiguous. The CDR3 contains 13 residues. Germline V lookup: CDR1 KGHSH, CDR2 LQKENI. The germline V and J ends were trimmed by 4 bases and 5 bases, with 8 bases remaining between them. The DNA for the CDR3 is TGTGCCAGCTCACGAGGCAGGAATGAAAAACTGTTTTTT. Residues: CASSRGRNEKLFF.

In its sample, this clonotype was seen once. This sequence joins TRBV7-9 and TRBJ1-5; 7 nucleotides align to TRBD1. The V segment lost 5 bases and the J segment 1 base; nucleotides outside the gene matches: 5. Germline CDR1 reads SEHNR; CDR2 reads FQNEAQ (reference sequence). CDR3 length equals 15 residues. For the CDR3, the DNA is TGTGCCAGCAGCCAGGGGGTACGAAGCAATCAGCCCCAGCATTTT. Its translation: CASSQGVRSNQPQHF.

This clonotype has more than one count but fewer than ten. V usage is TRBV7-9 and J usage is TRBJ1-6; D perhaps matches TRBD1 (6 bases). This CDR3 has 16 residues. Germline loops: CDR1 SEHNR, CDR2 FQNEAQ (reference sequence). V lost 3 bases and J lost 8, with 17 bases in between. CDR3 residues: CASSLATGWLDSPLHF. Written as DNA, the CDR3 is TGTGCCAGCAGCTTGGCTACAGGGTGGTTGGATTCACCCCTCCACTTT.

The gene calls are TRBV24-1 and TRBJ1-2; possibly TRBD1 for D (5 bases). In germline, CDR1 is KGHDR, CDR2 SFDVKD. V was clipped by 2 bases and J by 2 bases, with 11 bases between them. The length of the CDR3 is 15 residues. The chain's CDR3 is CATSDSGTGNYGYTF. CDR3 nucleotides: TGTGCCACCAGTGATTCCGGGACGGGGAACTATGGCTACACCTTC.

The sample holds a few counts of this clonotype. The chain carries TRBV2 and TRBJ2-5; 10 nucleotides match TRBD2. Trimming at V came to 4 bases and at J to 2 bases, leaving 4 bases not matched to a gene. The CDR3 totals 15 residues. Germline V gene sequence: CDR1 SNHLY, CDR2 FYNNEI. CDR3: CASSGGLAAQETQYF. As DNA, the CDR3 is TGTGCCAGCAGTGGTGGACTAGCGGCACAAGAGACCCAGTACTTC.

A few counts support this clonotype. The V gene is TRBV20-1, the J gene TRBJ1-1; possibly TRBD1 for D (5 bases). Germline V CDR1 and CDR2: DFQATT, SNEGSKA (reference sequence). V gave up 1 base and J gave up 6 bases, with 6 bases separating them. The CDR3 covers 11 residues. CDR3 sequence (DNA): TGCAGTGCTAGAGGGGGACCTGAAGCTTTCTTT. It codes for CSARGGPEAFF.

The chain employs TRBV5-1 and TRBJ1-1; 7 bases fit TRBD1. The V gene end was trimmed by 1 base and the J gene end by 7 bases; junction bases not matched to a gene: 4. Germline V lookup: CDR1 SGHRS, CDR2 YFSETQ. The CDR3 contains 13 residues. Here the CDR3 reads CASSLRGQYEAFF. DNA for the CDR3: TGCGCCAGCAGCTTGCGGGGACAGTATGAAGCTTTCTTT. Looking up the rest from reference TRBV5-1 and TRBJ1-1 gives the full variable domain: KAGVTQTPRYLIKTRGQQVTLSCSPISGHRSVSWYQQTPGQGLQFLFEYFSETQRNKGNFPGRFSGRQFSNSRSEMNVSTLELGDSALYLCASSLRGQYEAFFGQGTRLTVV.

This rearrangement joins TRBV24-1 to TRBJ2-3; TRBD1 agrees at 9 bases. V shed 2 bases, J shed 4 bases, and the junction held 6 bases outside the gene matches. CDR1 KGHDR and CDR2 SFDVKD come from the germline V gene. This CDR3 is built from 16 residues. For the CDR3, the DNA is TGTGCCACCAGTGATTCCGGGACAGGGAGTGCAGATACGCAGTATTTT. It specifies CATSDSGTGSADTQYF.

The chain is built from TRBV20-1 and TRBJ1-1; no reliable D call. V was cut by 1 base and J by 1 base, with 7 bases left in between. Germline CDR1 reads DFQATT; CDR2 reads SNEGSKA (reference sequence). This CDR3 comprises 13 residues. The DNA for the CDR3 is TGCAGTGCTAGAGGACGAACGAACACTGAAGCTTTCTTT. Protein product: CSARGRTNTEAFF.

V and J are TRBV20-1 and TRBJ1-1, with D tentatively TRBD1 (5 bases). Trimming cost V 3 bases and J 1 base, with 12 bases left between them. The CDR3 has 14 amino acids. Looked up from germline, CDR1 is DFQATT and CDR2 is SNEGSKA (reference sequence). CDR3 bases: TGCAGTGCTAGCAGGGCCGTTCCGAACACTGAAGCTTTCTTT. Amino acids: CSASRAVPNTEAFF.

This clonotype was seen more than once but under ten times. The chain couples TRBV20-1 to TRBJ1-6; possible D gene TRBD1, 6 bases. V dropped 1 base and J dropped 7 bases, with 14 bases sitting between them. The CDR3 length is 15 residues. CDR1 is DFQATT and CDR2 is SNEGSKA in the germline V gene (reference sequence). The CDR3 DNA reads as TGCAGTGCTAGAGGTCGGACAGTACTGAATTCACCCCTCCACTTT. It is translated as CSARGRTVLNSPLHF.

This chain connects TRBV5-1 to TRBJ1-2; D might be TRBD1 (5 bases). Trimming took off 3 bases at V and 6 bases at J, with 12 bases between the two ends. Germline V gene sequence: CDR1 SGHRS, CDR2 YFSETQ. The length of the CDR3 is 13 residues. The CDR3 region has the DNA TGCGCCAGCAGCTCCAGGGACTGGCATGGCTACACCTTC. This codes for CASSSRDWHGYTF.

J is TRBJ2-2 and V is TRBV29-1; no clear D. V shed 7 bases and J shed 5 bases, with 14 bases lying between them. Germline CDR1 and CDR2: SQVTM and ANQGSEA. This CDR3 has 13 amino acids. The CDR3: CSGTWTRTGELFF. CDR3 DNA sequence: TGCAGCGGAACTTGGACGAGGACCGGGGAGCTGTTTTTT.

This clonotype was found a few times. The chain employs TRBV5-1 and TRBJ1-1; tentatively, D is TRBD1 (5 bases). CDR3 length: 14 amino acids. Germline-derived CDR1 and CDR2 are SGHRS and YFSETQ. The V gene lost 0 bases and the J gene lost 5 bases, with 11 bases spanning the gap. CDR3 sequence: CASSLAAGWTEAFF. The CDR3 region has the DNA TGCGCCAGCAGCTTGGCCGCAGGGTGGACTGAAGCTTTCTTT.

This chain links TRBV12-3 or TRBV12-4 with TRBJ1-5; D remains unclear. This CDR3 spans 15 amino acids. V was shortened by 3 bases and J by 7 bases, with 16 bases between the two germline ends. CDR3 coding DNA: TGTGCCAGCAGTTTTTGGGAAAAAAAGGAACAGCCCCAGCATTTT. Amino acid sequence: CASSFWEKKEQPQHF.

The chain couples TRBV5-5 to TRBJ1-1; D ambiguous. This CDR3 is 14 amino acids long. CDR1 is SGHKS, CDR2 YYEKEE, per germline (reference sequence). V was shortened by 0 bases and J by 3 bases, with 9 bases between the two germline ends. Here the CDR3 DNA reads TGTGCCAGCAGCTTGGGACTCTCCTACACTGAAGCTTTCTTT. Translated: CASSLGLSYTEAFF.

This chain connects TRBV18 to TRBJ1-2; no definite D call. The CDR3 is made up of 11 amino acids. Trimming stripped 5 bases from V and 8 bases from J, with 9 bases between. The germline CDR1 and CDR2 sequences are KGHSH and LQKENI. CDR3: CASSDVYGYTF. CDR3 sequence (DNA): TGTGCCAGCTCAGACGTCTACGGCTACACCTTC. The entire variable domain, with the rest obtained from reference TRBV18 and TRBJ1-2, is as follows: NAGVMQNPRHLVRRRGQEARLRCSPMKGHSHVYWYRQLPEEGLKFMVYLQKENIIDESGMPKERFSAEFPKEGPSILRIQQVVRGDSAAYFCASSDVYGYTFGSGTRLTVV.

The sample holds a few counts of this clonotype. In DNA, the CDR3 is TGCGCCAGCAGCCGCCTGGGTATGCGGATTTATGGCTACACCTTC. Protein sequence: CASSRLGMRIYGYTF. V usage is TRBV4-1 and J usage is TRBJ1-2; D unclear. Germline values: CDR1 MGHRA, CDR2 YSYEKL. V was cut by 4 bases and J by 5 bases, with 17 bases left in between. The CDR3 runs 15 residues.

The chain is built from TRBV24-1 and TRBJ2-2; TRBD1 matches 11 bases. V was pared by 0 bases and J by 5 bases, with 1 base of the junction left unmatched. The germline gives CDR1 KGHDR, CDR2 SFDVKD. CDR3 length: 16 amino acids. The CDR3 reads CATSDLGQGATGELFF. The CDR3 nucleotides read TGTGCCACCAGTGATTTGGGACAGGGGGCAACCGGGGAGCTGTTTTTT.

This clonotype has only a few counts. In nucleotides, the CDR3 is TGTGCCAGCAGCCGAGGGATGAGCGGGGGGCCCAATGAGCAGTTCTTC. Amino acid sequence: CASSRGMSGGPNEQFF. V usage is TRBV11-2 and J usage is TRBJ2-1; TRBD2 matches 9 bases. The CDR3 is 16 residues long. Looked up from germline, CDR1 is SGHAT and CDR2 is FQNNGV. With 5 bases clipped from V and 6 bases from J, the junction kept 11 bases outside the gene matches. Looking up the rest from reference TRBV11-2 and TRBJ2-1 gives the full variable domain: EAGVAQSPRYKIIEKRQSVAFWCNPISGHATLYWYQQILGQGPKLLIQFQNNGVVDDSQLPKDRFSAERLKGVDSTLKIQPAKLEDSAVYLCASSRGMSGGPNEQFFGPGTRLTVL.

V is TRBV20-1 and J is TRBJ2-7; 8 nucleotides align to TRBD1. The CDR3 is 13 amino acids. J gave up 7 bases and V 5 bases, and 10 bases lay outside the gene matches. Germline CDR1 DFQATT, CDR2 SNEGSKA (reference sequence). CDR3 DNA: TGCAGTGCTTCCAGGGGGCCGAACGGGGAGCAGTACTTC. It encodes CSASRGPNGEQYF.

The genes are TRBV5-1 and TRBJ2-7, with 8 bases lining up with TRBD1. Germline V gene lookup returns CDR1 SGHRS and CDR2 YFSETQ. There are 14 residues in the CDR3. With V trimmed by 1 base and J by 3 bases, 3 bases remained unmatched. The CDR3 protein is CASSLTGGLYEQYF. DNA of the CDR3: TGCGCCAGCAGCTTGACAGGGGGGCTCTACGAGCAGTACTTC.

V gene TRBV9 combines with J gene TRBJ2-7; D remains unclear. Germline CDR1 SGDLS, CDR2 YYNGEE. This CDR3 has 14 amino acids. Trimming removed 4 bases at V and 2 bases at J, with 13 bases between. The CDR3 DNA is TGTGCCAGCAGCCCGGGTTACGGTCCCTACGAGCAGTACTTC. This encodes CASSPGYGPYEQYF. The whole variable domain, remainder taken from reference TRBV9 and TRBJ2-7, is DSGVTQTPKHLITATGQRVTLRCSPRSGDLSVYWYQQSLDQGLQFLIQYYNGEERAKGNILERFSAQQFPDLHSELNLSSLELGDSALYFCASSPGYGPYEQYFGPGTRLTVT.

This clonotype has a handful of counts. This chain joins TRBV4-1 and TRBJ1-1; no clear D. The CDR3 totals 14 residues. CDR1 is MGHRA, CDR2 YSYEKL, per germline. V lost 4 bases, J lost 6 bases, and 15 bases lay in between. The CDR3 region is CASSRSYEVPEAFF. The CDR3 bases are TGCGCCAGCAGCCGCTCTTACGAAGTTCCTGAAGCTTTCTTT.